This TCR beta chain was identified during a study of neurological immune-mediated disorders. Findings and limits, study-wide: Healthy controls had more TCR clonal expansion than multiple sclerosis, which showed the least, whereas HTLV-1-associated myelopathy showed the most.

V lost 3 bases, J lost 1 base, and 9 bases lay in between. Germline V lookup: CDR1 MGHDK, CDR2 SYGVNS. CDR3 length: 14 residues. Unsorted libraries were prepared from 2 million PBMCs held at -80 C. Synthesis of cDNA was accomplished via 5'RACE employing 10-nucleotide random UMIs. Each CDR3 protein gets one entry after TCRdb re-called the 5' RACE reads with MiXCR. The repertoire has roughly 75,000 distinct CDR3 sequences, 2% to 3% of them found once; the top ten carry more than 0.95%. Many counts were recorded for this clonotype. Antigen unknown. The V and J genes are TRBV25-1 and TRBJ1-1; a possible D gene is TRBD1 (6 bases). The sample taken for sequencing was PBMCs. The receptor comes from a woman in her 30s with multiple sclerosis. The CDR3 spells CASSEMTGNTEAFF. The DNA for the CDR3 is TGTGCCAGCAGTGAGATGACAGGGAACACTGAAGCTTTCTTT.